The 9 T cell receptor beta chains below come from one sample, sequenced in a study of T cell responses to AZD1222 COVID-19 vaccine. Data came from immunoSEQ multiplex PCR; TCRdb stores just in-frame clones and leaves some out. The sample carries more than 85,000 clones, roughly 88% recorded once. The source material was peripheral blood, sampled on day 0 of MenACWY control vaccination. These receptors came from an adult in good health.

This rearrangement joins TRBV21-1 to TRBJ2-7; TRBD1 is taken as the D call from the table, unchecked against the DNA. TRBV21-1 is listed as a pseudogene. The CDR3 contains 15 residues. DNA for the CDR3: TGTGCCAGCAGCAAACCCGGGACAGGGGCCTACGAGCAGTACTTC. Translating gives CASSKPGTGAYEQYF.

The count of this clone is one. DNA of the CDR3: TGTGCCAGCAGTCGAACAGGGGAATGGGCTGAAGCTTTCTTT. This codes for CASSRTGEWAEAFF. The chain couples TRBV7-2 to TRBJ1-1, with TRBD1 matching 7 bases. CDR1 is SGHTA, CDR2 FQGNSA, per germline. Losses at the gene ends were 6 bases for V and 6 bases for J; bases not matched to a gene: 10. This CDR3 spans 14 amino acids.

The chain links TRBV9 to TRBJ2-6; no definite D call. Germline V gives CDR1 SGDLS, CDR2 YYNGEE. This CDR3 comprises 16 residues. Trimming stripped 0 bases from V and 0 bases from J, with 7 bases between. CDR3 bases: TGTGCCAGCAGCGTAGGGTCCCCCTCTGGGGCCAACGTCCTGACTTTC. Protein sequence: CASSVGSPSGANVLTF.

The chain carries TRBV5-4 and TRBJ2-5; D uncertain. Trimming cost V 0 bases and J 1 base, with 7 bases left between them. This CDR3 has 14 residues. The germline V gene encodes CDR1 SGHNT and CDR2 YYREEE (reference sequence). CDR3 in amino acids: CASSLGGIQETQYF. CDR3 sequence (DNA): TGTGCCAGCAGCTTGGGAGGTATCCAAGAGACCCAGTACTTC.

The V call is TRBV19, the J call TRBJ2-3, with TRBD2 matching 10 bases. This CDR3 contains 16 residues. The V and J ends lost 8 bases and 2 bases, in that order; junction bases with no gene match: 10. Per germline, CDR1 LNHDA and CDR2 SQIVND (reference sequence). CDR3 DNA sequence: TGTGCCAGTGCCGGACTAGGACTAGCGGCCACAGATACGCAGTATTTT. Translating it yields CASAGLGLAATDTQYF.

CDR3 protein: CASCETGRENTEAFF. The CDR3 nucleotides read TGTGCCAGCTGCGAAACGGGCCGGGAGAACACTGAAGCTTTCTTT. V gene TRBV28 combines with J gene TRBJ1-1; no definite D call. The germline gives CDR1 MDHEN, CDR2 SYDVKM. The germline V and J ends were trimmed by 8 bases and 1 base, with 17 bases remaining between them. This CDR3 comprises 15 residues.

This clone occurred a few times. This chain joins TRBV5-6 and TRBJ2-7, with a tentative D call TRBD1 (6 bases). V was pared by 0 bases and J by 6 bases, with 13 bases between. Germline CDR1 SGHDT, CDR2 YYEEEE. The CDR3 consists of 14 residues. The chain's CDR3 is CASSLEVGAGEQYF. The CDR3 nucleotides are TGTGCCAGCAGCTTGGAGGTGGGGGCCGGCGAGCAGTACTTC.

The CDR3 coding sequence is TGTGCCAGCAGCTTGGGACCGGGACCTAATCAGCCCCAGCATTTT. Encoded protein: CASSLGPGPNQPQHF. V usage is TRBV5-6 and J usage is TRBJ1-5, with D possibly matching TRBD1 (5 bases). Looked up from germline, CDR1 is SGHDT and CDR2 is YYEEEE. The CDR3 extends over 15 amino acids. Trimming removed 0 bases at V and 4 bases at J, with 11 bases between.

This clone was seen just once. The gene calls are TRBV6-5 and TRBJ1-1; possible D gene TRBD1, 5 bases. The CDR3 is made up of 11 amino acids. Trimming cost V 5 bases and J 7 bases, with 8 bases left between them. CDR1 and CDR2 (germline): MNHEY, SVGAGI. CDR3 sequence reads: CASSRDREAFF. Here the CDR3 DNA reads TGTGCCAGCAGTCGGGACCGTGAAGCTTTCTTT.